The T cell receptor (beta chain) described here comes from a study of Graves' ophthalmopathy and Graves' hyperthyroidism. About the research overall: No treatment had been given when peripheral blood was collected at initial diagnosis. Study-wide results and caveats: For predicting ophthalmopathy progression, the model had roughly 70% sensitivity and under 85% specificity. Most clonotypes expanded in thyroid above 0.001 frequency were present in blood too.

A remark on this clonotype: Its antigen is not known. A single base separates this from a much larger clone, so it may be a read error.

Trimming shortened V by 0 bases and J by 3 bases, and 12 bases separated the two germline ends. The CDR3 runs 15 residues. Germline CDR1 reads SGHAT; CDR2 reads FQNNGV. A duration under 3 months, NOSPECS ≥4, CAS ≥3 and moderate-to-severe activity characterized the donors with ophthalmopathy. RNA transcripts provided the template for amplifying TCR beta CDR3 regions. HTBI primers were used in a first-round RT-PCR, which preceded a second-round multiplex PCR. One entry per CDR3 protein results from TCRdb running MiXCR on the multiplex PCR reads. The table includes 200,000 to 250,000 distinct CDR3 sequences, about 22% detected once.

The chain recombines TRBV11-2 with TRBJ2-7; perhaps TRBD1 as D (6 bases). The sequence was collected from a woman aged 45 to 65 with Graves' ophthalmopathy. The specimen sequenced was peripheral blood. The CDR3 protein is CASSLEGAGNYEQYF. CDR3 nucleotide sequence: TGTGCCAGCAGCTTAGAGGGGGCCGGAAACTACGAGCAGTACTTC.